This is a list of T cell receptor beta chains from one sample in a study of shared clonotypes between healthy human individuals. TCRdb keeps only in-frame clones here, not all; method: immunoSEQ multiplex PCR. The data contain about 490,000 clones, approximately 79% of them seen just once; the ten biggest clones take up approximately 12%. Material for sequencing was PBMCs. These receptors were taken from a woman in her 40s in good health. Some clones in this sample may be carry-over from other donors' samples. Each CDR3 is given with its conserved first and last residue. A D gene is named only where the DNA matches it firmly. Size is stated for part of the rows, as once, few or many counts, or as a class when the clone is expanded.

J gene	D gene	clone size	V gene	CDR3 DNA	CDR3 protein
TRBJ2-2	TRBD1	.	TRBV30	TGTGCCTGGCGGACAGGGGGTGCCGGGGAGCTGTTTTTT	CAWRTGGAGELFF
TRBJ1-2	.	.	TRBV6-6	TGTGCCAGCAATCAGGACTATGGCTACACCTTC	CASNQDYGYTF
TRBJ1-5	TRBD1	once	TRBV18	TGTGCCAGCTCACCCAATGACAGGGGCAATCAGCCCCAGCATTTT	CASSPNDRGNQPQHF
TRBJ2-1	.	.	TRBV19	TGTGCCAGTAGTATAGCTGGCCAGGGGGGGTACAATGAGCAGTTCTTC	CASSIAGQGGYNEQFF
TRBJ2-7	TRBD1	.	TRBV6-5	TGTGCCAGCAGTTCCCGACAGGGAAGGTTTGTGGGGCAGTACTTC	CASSSRQGRFVGQYF
TRBJ2-7	.	.	TRBV28	TGTGCCAGCAGCCTTCCTCTATACTACGAGCAGTACTTC	CASSLPLYYEQYF
TRBJ2-7	TRBD2	.	TRBV19	TGTGCCAGTAGTACGGGGGGACCGTCCTACGAGCAGTACTTC	CASSTGGPSYEQYF
TRBJ2-7	.	.	TRBV28	TGTGCCAGCAGTTTCCCTCCTCTCTCCTACGAGCAGTACTTC	CASSFPPLSYEQYF
TRBJ2-3	.	.	TRBV19	TGTGCCAGTAGCCCTAGAGGTTATACGCAGTATTTT	CASSPRGYTQYF
TRBJ2-1	TRBD2	once	TRBV11-1	TGTGCCAGCAGCTTGGGGCTAGCGGGAGGGCATGAGCAGTTCTTC	CASSLGLAGGHEQFF
TRBJ2-1	TRBD2	.	TRBV27	TGTGCCAGCGCGGGAACTAGCGGGTACAATGAGCAGTTCTTC	CASAGTSGYNEQFF
TRBJ1-1	.	.	TRBV4-2	TGTGCCAGCAGCCCCCAGGTCAGGGTCACTGAAGCTTTCTTT	CASSPQVRVTEAFF
TRBJ2-3	.	once	TRBV7-2	TGTGCCAGCAGCCCAGGGGAGCCAGATACGCAGTATTTT	CASSPGEPDTQYF
TRBJ2-1	.	few	TRBV6-4	TGTGCCAGCAGTGCACAGGCACTCCACAATGAGCAGTTCTTC	CASSAQALHNEQFF
TRBJ1-5	TRBD1	.	TRBV7-9	TGTGCCAGCAGCCTCGGACAGGGTCAGCCCCAGCATTTT	CASSLGQGQPQHF
TRBJ1-2	.	few	TRBV7-8	TGTGCCAGCAGCTTAACGGACACCTATGGCTACACCTTC	CASSLTDTYGYTF
TRBJ2-7	.	few	TRBV7-2	TGTGCCAGCAGCCAACAGGCCTCCTACGAGCAGTACTTC	CASSQQASYEQYF
TRBJ2-2	.	.	TRBV9	TGTGCCAGCAGCGTGGGGAGCTCGAACACCGGGGAGCTGTTTTTT	CASSVGSSNTGELFF
TRBJ2-1	TRBD2	few	TRBV9	TGTGCCAGCTCTCCCGGACTAGCGGGAGTGGGTGAGCAGTTCTTC	CASSPGLAGVGEQFF
TRBJ2-5	.	.	TRBV18	TGTGCCAGCTCACACCCGGCAGGGGCAGAAGAGACCCAGTACTTC	CASSHPAGAEETQYF
TRBJ2-1	.	few	TRBV7-9	TGTGCCAGCAGCTTCCAAGTTCGGCGTCCGGATGAGCAGTTCTTC	CASSFQVRRPDEQFF
TRBJ2-5	.	once	TRBV2	TGTGCCAGCAGTTTCGGGGTTAGCTTGTACCAAGAGACCCAGTACTTC	CASSFGVSLYQETQYF
TRBJ2-3	.	.	TRBV5-6	TGTGCCAGCAGCCCCCCCGGGGTCCAGGGAACGCAGTATTTT	CASSPPGVQGTQYF
TRBJ2-7	.	.	TRBV30	TGTGCCTGGAGTGTGGGTGGGGGCCCGCCCCGAGAGCAGTACTTC	CAWSVGGGPPREQYF
TRBJ2-7	.	.	TRBV7-8	TGTGCCAGCAGCCCCGGGGACGAGCAGTACTTC	CASSPGDEQYF
TRBJ2-4	TRBD2	.	TRBV4-3	TGCGCCAGCAGCCAAGATAACAGCGGGAGGGCCAAAAACATTCAGTACTTC	CASSQDNSGRAKNIQYF
TRBJ2-7	TRBD1	.	TRBV2	TGTGCCAGCAGAGGGGAGGGACAGGGCTACGAGCAGTACTTC	CASRGEGQGYEQYF
TRBJ2-1	TRBD1	.	TRBV11-2	TGTGCCAGCAGCCGCAGGGGGAACTCCTACAATGAGCAGTTCTTC	CASSRRGNSYNEQFF
TRBJ2-1	TRBD1	.	TRBV5-1	TGCGCCAGCCGGCCCGGGACAGGGAAGGATGAGCAGTTCTTC	CASRPGTGKDEQFF
TRBJ2-1	.	.	TRBV5-1	TGCGCCAGCAGCGTTAGCGAGAGCTCCTACAATGAGCAGTTCTTC	CASSVSESSYNEQFF
TRBJ2-1	.	.	TRBV5-1	TGCGCCAGCAGCTTGGAACGACTAGGGCAGTTCTTC	CASSLERLGQFF
TRBJ2-3	.	.	TRBV19	TGTGCCAGTAGTATCCCCCGTGAGAGAGATACGCAGTATTTT	CASSIPRERDTQYF
TRBJ2-7	TRBD1	once	TRBV10-3	TGTGCCATCAACTTAGGACAGGGGGCCTACGAGCAGTACTTC	CAINLGQGAYEQYF
TRBJ2-7	.	.	TRBV5-6	TGTGCCAGCAGCGACTGGGGGCAGGCCTACGAGCAGTACTTC	CASSDWGQAYEQYF
TRBJ2-5	.	.	TRBV11-2	TGTGCCAGCAGCGCGACCGGGAACCAAGAGACCCAGTACTTC	CASSATGNQETQYF
TRBJ2-1	TRBD2	.	TRBV5-4	TGTGCCAGCAGCTGGGGACTAGCGGGAGCCTACAATGAGCAGTTCTTC	CASSWGLAGAYNEQFF
TRBJ2-5	TRBD2	once	TRBV6-5	TGTGCCAGCATCCCTAGCGGGAGTCGATCGGAGACCCAGTACTTC	CASIPSGSRSETQYF
TRBJ2-7	TRBD1	.	TRBV19	TGTGCCAGTAGTTTCCGCAGGGGGCCCTACGAGCAGTACTTC	CASSFRRGPYEQYF
TRBJ2-7	TRBD2	once	TRBV27	TGTGCCAGCAGTCCCCATACGGGACTAGCGGGACGCCTTACCTCCTACGAGCAGTACTTC	CASSPHTGLAGRLTSYEQYF
TRBJ2-3	TRBD2	once	TRBV4-3	TGCGCCAGCAGCCATGGACTAGCGGGAGGATCGGATACGCAGTATTTT	CASSHGLAGGSDTQYF
TRBJ2-7	.	.	TRBV10-2	TGCGCCAGCAGTGAGGGGCTCGGTGAGCAGTACTTC	CASSEGLGEQYF
TRBJ2-1	TRBD1	.	TRBV11-2	TGTGCCAGCAGCCCAGTTGGACAGGGGTTTGGTGAGCAGTTCTTC	CASSPVGQGFGEQFF
TRBJ2-1	.	once	TRBV29-1	TGCAGCGGCTACGGCGTGTCTAGCTCCTACAATGAGCAGTTCTTC	CSGYGVSSSYNEQFF
TRBJ2-2	.	.	TRBV2	TGTGCCAGCAGCTCCAGTTCCGGGGAGCTGTTTTTT	CASSSSSGELFF
TRBJ2-1	.	.	TRBV7-9	TGTGCCAGCAGCCTAAGTCGGCTAGGGGGCAATGAGCAGTTCTTC	CASSLSRLGGNEQFF
TRBJ2-1	.	.	TRBV11-2	TGTGCCAGCAGCGTAGGGAGTTACAATGAGCAGTTCTTC	CASSVGSYNEQFF
TRBJ2-1	TRBD2	.	TRBV15	TGTGCCACCATCGGACTAGCGGGAGGGGGCCTTGAGCAGTTCTTC	CATIGLAGGGLEQFF
TRBJ1-1	TRBD1	.	TRBV9	TGTGCCAGCAGCGCGTCGACAGGGGGCACTGAAGCTTTCTTT	CASSASTGGTEAFF
TRBJ2-7	.	.	TRBV28	TGTGCCAGCAGTCCGAGCCCCTACGAGCAGTACTTC	CASSPSPYEQYF
TRBJ1-1	.	.	TRBV6-6	TGTGCCAGCAGTGGGACATTGAACACTGAAGCTTTCTTT	CASSGTLNTEAFF
TRBJ2-3	TRBD2	.	TRBV7-9	TGTGCCAGCAGCTCCCCTAGCGGGATGGGGGCAGATACGCAGTATTTT	CASSSPSGMGADTQYF
TRBJ2-5	TRBD2	.	TRBV7-9	TGTGCCAGCAGCTTAGGCGGCGGGAGGGGTCAGACCCAGTACTTC	CASSLGGGRGQTQYF
TRBJ2-4	TRBD1	.	TRBV28	TGTGCCAGCAGTTATGACAGGGGCGGCGGGGTAGACATTCAGTACTTC	CASSYDRGGGVDIQYF
TRBJ2-2	TRBD1	.	TRBV5-1	TGCGCCAGCAGCGCCCCCGAGACAGGGGTTACCGGGGAGCTGTTTTTT	CASSAPETGVTGELFF